These 5 T cell receptor beta chains were sequenced from one sample in a study of graft-versus-host responses after intestinal transplantation. The antigens for these receptors are not known. The repertoire was sequenced with immunoSEQ multiplex PCR; TCRdb's copy has only in-frame clones and lacks some. The table has fewer than 85,000 clones, over 70% seen once; the top ten hold around 0.37%. The sample here was unstimulated CD4+ T cells sorted from spleen or lymph node cells, taken before transplant. The receptors were gathered from a human donor who was the organ donor for an intestinal transplant.

The gene calls are TRBV28 and TRBJ2-1; D is possibly TRBD2 (6 bases). V dropped 8 bases and J dropped 2 bases, with 10 bases sitting between them. In germline, CDR1 is MDHEN, CDR2 SYDVKM. The CDR3 has 13 residues. CDR3 loop: CASATGAYNEQFF. CDR3 in DNA: TGTGCCAGCGCGACGGGGGCCTACAATGAGCAGTTCTTC.

This rearrangement joins TRBV20-1 to TRBJ2-1; 9 bases are shared with TRBD1. CDR1 and CDR2 from the germline V gene are DFQATT and SNEGSKA (reference sequence). The CDR3 is made up of 11 amino acids. The V segment lost 5 bases and the J segment 7 bases; nucleotides outside the gene matches: 0. In DNA form, the CDR3 reads TGCAGTGCTGACAGGGGGAATGAGCAGTTCTTC. Amino acid sequence: CSADRGNEQFF.

The V gene is TRBV9, the J gene TRBJ1-2; no definite D call. Trimming left V 0 bases short and J 7 bases short, with 13 bases between. Germline assignment: CDR1 SGDLS and CDR2 YYNGEE. The CDR3 runs to 14 residues. DNA for the CDR3: TGTGCCAGCAGCGTAGCCCGGGAAGAAGGTGGCTACACCTTC. Protein sequence: CASSVAREEGGYTF.

The chain joins TRBV5-1 to TRBJ1-4, with D maybe TRBD1 (5 bases). From germline, CDR1 is SGHRS and CDR2 YFSETQ. V lost 1 base to trimming and J lost 5 bases, with 15 bases between them. This CDR3 spans 16 amino acids. Here the CDR3 DNA reads TGCGCCAGCAGCTTGATCGCCCAGGGTGGGAATGAAAAACTGTTTTTT. Translation gives CASSLIAQGGNEKLFF.

This rearrangement joins TRBV18 to TRBJ1-5, with D perhaps TRBD1 (5 bases). CDR3 size: 14 residues. Trimming removed 3 bases from V and 5 bases from J, with 11 bases in between. The germline CDR1 and CDR2 sequences are KGHSH and LQKENI. The CDR3 DNA reads TGTGCCAGCTCACCTATCGGGGGGGATCAGCCCCAGCATTTT. Its translation is CASSPIGGDQPQHF.